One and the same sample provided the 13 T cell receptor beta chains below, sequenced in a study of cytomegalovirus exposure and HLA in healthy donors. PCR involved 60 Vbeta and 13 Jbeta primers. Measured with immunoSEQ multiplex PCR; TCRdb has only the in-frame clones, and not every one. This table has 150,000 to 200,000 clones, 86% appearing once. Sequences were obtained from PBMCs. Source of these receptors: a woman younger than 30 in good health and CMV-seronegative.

CDR3 sequence reads: CASRGGGQSFSNQPQHF. The CDR3 nucleotides are TGTGCCAGTAGAGGAGGGGGACAGAGCTTTAGCAATCAGCCCCAGCATTTT. The chain employs TRBV19 and TRBJ1-5; 7 nucleotides match TRBD1. The CDR3 totals 17 residues. Germline V gene lookup returns CDR1 LNHDA and CDR2 SQIVND (reference sequence). The V and J ends lost 6 bases and 0 bases, in that order; junction bases with no gene match: 11.

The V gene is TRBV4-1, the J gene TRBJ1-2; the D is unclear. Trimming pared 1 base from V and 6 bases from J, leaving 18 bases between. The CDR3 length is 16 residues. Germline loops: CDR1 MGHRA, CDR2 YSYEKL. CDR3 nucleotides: TGCGCCAGCAGCCAAGGCTTTGAGGCAGCCGGAAATGGCTACACCTTC. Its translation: CASSQGFEAAGNGYTF.

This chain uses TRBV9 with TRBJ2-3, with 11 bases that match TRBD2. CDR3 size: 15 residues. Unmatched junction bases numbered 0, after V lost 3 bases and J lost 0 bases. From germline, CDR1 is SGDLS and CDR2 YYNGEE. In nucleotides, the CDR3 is TGTGCCAGCAGCGCTAGCGGGGGGAGCACAGATACGCAGTATTTT. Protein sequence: CASSASGGSTDTQYF. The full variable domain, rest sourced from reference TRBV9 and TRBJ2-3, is DSGVTQTPKHLITATGQRVTLRCSPRSGDLSVYWYQQSLDQGLQFLIQYYNGEERAKGNILERFSAQQFPDLHSELNLSSLELGDSALYFCASSASGGSTDTQYFGPGTRLTVL.

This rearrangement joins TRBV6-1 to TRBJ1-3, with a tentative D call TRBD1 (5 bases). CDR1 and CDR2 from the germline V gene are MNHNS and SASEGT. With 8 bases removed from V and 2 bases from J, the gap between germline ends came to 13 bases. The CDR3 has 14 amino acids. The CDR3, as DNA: TGTGCCAGCGGGGGAGGGGAGGCTGGAAACACCATATATTTT. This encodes CASGGGEAGNTIYF.

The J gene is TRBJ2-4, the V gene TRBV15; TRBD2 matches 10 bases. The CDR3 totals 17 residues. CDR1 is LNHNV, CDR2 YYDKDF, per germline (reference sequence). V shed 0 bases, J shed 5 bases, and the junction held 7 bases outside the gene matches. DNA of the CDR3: TGTGCCACCAGCAGAGAGAGCGGGAGGGCCCCGGAAAACATTCAGTACTTC. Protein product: CATSRESGRAPENIQYF.

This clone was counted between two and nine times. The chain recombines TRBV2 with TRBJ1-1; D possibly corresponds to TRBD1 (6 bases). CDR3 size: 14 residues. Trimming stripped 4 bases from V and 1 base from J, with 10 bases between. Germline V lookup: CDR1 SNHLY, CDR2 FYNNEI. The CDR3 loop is CASSVYRANTEAFF. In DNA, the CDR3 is TGTGCCAGCAGTGTGTACAGGGCGAACACTGAAGCTTTCTTT.

The CDR3 sequence is CAWSVWREGETQYF. The CDR3 nucleotides read TGTGCCTGGAGTGTTTGGCGGGAAGGTGAGACCCAGTACTTC. The gene calls are TRBV30 and TRBJ2-5, with a tentative D call TRBD2 (6 bases). The CDR3 is 14 residues long. CDR1 GTSNPN and CDR2 SVGIG come from the germline V gene (reference sequence). V was cut by 0 bases and J by 5 bases, with 13 bases left in between.

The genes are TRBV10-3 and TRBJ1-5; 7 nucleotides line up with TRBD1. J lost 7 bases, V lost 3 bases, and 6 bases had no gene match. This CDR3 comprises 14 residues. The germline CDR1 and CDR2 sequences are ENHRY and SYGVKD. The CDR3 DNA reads TGTGCCATCAGTGAATCGACGACAGGGCAGCCCCAGCATTTT. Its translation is CAISESTTGQPQHF.

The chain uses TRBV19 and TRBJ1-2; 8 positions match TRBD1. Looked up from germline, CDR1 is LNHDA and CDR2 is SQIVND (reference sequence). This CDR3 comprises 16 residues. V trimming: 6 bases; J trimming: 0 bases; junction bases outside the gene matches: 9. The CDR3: CASRSPDRGANYGYTF. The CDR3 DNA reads TGTGCCAGTAGATCCCCCGACAGGGGAGCTAACTATGGCTACACCTTC.

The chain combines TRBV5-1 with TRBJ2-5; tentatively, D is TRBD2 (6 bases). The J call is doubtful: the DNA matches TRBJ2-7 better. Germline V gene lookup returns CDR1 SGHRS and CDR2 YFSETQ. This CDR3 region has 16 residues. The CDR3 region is CASSLASTSILYEQYF. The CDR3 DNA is TGCGCCAGCAGCTTGGCCTCGACTAGTATCCTCTACGAGCAGTACTTC.

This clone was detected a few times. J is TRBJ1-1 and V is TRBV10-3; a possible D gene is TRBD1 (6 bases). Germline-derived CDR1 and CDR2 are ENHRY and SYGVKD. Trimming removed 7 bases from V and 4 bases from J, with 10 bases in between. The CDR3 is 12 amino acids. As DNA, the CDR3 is TGTGCCATCACAGGCAGGGGCACTGAAGCTTTCTTT. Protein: CAITGRGTEAFF.

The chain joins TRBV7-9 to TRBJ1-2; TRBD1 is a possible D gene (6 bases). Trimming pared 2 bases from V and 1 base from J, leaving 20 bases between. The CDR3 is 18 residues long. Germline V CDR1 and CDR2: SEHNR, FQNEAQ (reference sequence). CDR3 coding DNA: TGTGCCAGCAGCTTAATACACGGGACACACCAGTTTAACTATGGCTACACCTTC. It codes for CASSLIHGTHQFNYGYTF. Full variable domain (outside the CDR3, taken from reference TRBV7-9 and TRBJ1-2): DTGVSQNPRHKITKRGQNVTFRCDPISEHNRLYWYRQTLGQGPEFLTYFQNEAQLEKSRLLSDRFSAERPKGSFSTLEIQRTEQGDSAMYLCASSLIHGTHQFNYGYTFGSGTRLTVV.

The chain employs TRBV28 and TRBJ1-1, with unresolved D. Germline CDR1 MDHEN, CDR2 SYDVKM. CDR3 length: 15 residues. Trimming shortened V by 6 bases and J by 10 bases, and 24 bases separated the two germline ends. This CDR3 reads CASRPHLGEVVGAFF. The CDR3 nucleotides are TGTGCCAGCAGGCCTCACCTCGGGGAGGTGGTCGGAGCTTTCTTT.